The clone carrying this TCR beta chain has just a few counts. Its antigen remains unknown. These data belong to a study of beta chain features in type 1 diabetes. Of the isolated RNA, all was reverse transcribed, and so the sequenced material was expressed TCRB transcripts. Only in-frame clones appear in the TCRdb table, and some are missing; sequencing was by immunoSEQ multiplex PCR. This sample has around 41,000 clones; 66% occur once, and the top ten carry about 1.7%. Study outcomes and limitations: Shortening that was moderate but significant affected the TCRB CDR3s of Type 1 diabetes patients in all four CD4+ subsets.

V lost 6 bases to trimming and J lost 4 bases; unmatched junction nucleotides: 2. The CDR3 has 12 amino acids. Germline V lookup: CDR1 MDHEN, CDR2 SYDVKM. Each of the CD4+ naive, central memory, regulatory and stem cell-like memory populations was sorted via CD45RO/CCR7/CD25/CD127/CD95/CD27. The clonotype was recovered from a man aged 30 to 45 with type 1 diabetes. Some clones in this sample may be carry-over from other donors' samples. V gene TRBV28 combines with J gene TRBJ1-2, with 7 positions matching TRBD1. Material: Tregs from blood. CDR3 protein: CASSRDSYGYTF. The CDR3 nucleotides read TGTGCCAGCAGCAGGGACAGCTATGGCTACACCTTC.